This T cell receptor beta chain was sequenced for a study of identical twins (dated by TCRdb to the mid-2010s). The study in broad terms: To test whether fetal clonotypes persist, this study deep-sequenced TCR alpha and beta repertoires from monozygotic twins, from unrelated adults of various ages, and from cord blood. To rule out contamination, replicate twin experiments were performed at different times with different library preparation protocols.

General study outcomes and caveats: Compared with coincidental sharing between unrelated individuals, out-of-frame TCR alpha sequences shared between twins had an excess of sequences with low generation probability. Invariant T cells such as MAIT and iNKT could partly confound zero-insertion analyses, though diverse VJ usage argued against this for most clonotypes. Fewer insertions were carried by abundant cord blood beta clonotypes; a weaker similar trend was observed in young adult naive repertoires, while no such trend was observed in memory repertoires. The excess sharing between twins in beta out-of-frame sequences was weaker because fewer shared sequences reduced the signal-to-noise ratio. Because the same donors could not be followed over many years, the conclusions relied on cross-sectional statistical analysis. Recombination models systematically underestimated out-of-frame TCR alpha sharing in monozygotic twins but agreed with sharing between unrelated individuals.

Cut back by 5 bases and 0 bases, the V and J ends lie 12 bases apart. From the cysteine through the phenylalanine, the CDR3 covers 15 amino acids. Just CDR3 DNA is preserved here, 45 bases in frame from base 1. Sequences SGHKS (CDR1) and YYEKEE (CDR2) are obtained from the germline V gene (reference sequence). Every donor in the study was a healthy Caucasian. The twin cohort consisted of three pairs of female monozygotic twins, all aged about 18 to 29 years. Positive isolation kits from Invitrogen were used to isolate CD4+ and CD8+ T cell populations. The library was produced with 5' RACE. Sequencing took place on an Illumina HiSeq 2000. Template switching introduced a universal primer binding site; the final cDNA contained a unique molecular identifier, enabling accurate counting of TCR cDNA molecules. First-strand cDNA for TCR alpha and beta chains was synthesized from specific primers in the conserved constant-segment region. Each cDNA library was double barcoded, with a SMART-Mk sample barcode plus Illumina barcodes, to control for contamination. Two successive PCR steps introduced TruSeq adapter sequences along with Illumina sample barcodes. The Illumina HiSeq platform was used with custom primers to sequence TCR alpha and beta cDNA libraries. The source study handled its data this way. MiGEC processed the raw reads to extract unique molecular identifiers, while MiXCR was used to determine the CDR3 positions. Recombination models were inferred per individual with the repgenHMM and IGoR tools using an EM algorithm. The analysis of shared clonotypes was done with the tcR package in R, with sharing normalized by the product of cloneset sizes. To study raw recombination without the effects of thymic and clonal selection, out-of-frame nonproductive sequences were analyzed. TCRdb itself trimmed the public reads at Q25 with fastp, ran MiXCR and retained productive beta chains. Entries are consolidated by CDR3 protein sequence, retaining the most common genes and DNA. It is TCRdb's table, rather than the study itself, that gives the V and J calls and clone size. This sample gives approximately 190,000 distinct CDR3 sequences in total; about a sixth of them show up just once. Together, the top ten hold 35% to 50% of the sample.

As concerns this clonotype: The clone's antigen remains unknown. Per-nucleotide qualities are absent, and no much larger clonotype sits a single base away.

These data were also filed under a second study, of T cells expressing NK-cell markers. The second study also describes: In sorted CD3+CD56+NKG2C+, CD3+CD56+NKG2C- and CD3+CD56-NKG2C+ T-cell subsets from several donors, TCR beta-chain repertoires were profiled. Seven of the eight sequenced donors were HCMV-seropositive and one was HCMV-seronegative. In several experiments an anti-gammadeltaTCR antibody was added to restrict sorting to alphabetaTCR-expressing T cells. In roughly six donors, the dominant CD3+CD56+NKG2C+ clonotypes ranked among the top 10 CD8+ clonotypes, making up roughly 1.0-7.0% of CD8+ T cells. Those dominant clonotypes were again the most abundant among CD3+CD56-NKG2C+ cells in a few donors, at about 28.3-65%. Whether the expanded NKG2C-expressing T cell clones were specific for HCMV antigens remained unclear. All eight donors whose samples were sequenced were randomly selected healthy volunteers, three of them men and five women. To determine HCMV serostatus, a commercial ELISA kit was used to detect HCMV-specific IgG in serum. MIGEC handled demultiplexing of the reads and grouping by UMI, while MiTCR was used to assemble and quantify clonotypes. To exclude erroneous sequences, only TCR cDNA sequences supported by at least two reads were retained. The tcR package was used for downstream repertoire analysis, with clonotypes matched between fractions based on CDR3 nucleotide sequence plus V segment. Antigen specificity was annotated against VDJdb with VDJmatch, allowing one amino acid substitution in CDR3.

The material sequenced was CD8+ T cells sorted from blood. The receptor comes from a woman between 18 and 29 years old in good health. The chain employs TRBV5-5 and TRBJ2-1, with TRBD1 tentatively as D gene (5 bases match). The CDR3 sequence is CASRAQGNSYNEQFF. The DNA sequence is given as TGTGCCAGCAGGGCGCAGGGTAACTCCTACAATGAGCAGTTCTTC.